The entry below describes one TCR beta chain. No cognate antigen has been identified for it. The sample holds no much larger clone one base away, and base qualities are not on file. This entry comes from a study of blood T cell repertoires in COVID-19 (dated by TCRdb to 2020 to 2022). Turning to the overall study: Samples covering the acute and convalescent phases of COVID-19 were provided by collaborators in the United States, Italy and Spain. The prospective study material was composed of cDNA or gDNA derived from T cells, B-cell-depleted T cells, or PBMCs. The dataset comprised deeply sampled blood TCRbeta repertoires from subjects exposed to, actively infected with, or recovered from COVID-19. A freely available public database, intended as a resource for researchers studying the immune response to SARS-CoV-2, is where the repertoires were released. Samples came from the ongoing ImmuneRACE study (first 160 participants) plus 1,254 subjects from 6 global collaborators. The sample metadata nearly always contained a de-identified subject ID, COVID-19 status, age in years and sex. Where available, HLA class I and class II types were taken from metadata supplied by the sample provider and were not determined by assay-based typing. The paper as a whole reports these results and caveats: The amount of clinical and demographic metadata varied by source and participant and was provided uncurated.

TCRbeta CDR3 regions were amplified from genomic DNA by means of the immunoSEQ Assay, a bias-controlled multiplex PCR. In the original analysis: The number of nucleated cells in each sample was estimated from the amplification of reference gene primers within the assay. To quantify the absolute abundance of each unique TCRbeta CDR3 rearrangement, sequence reads were collapsed and filtered. For each sample, productive Simpson clonality was calculated by taking the square root of Simpson's diversity index across productive rearrangements. TCRdb re-hosts the immuneACCESS table, in-frame sequences only. Its copies lack some clones; in the studies checked, an unresolved V gene accounts for under half of them, and the cause for the rest is not known. D and trimming come from the DNA, and the V and J calls and clone size come from that table. This sample has 150,000 to 200,000 clones in its table, and approximately 80% of those were observed once. The ten most abundant clones make up around 5.9% of the sample.

Trimming takes 8 bases off V and 0 bases off J; junction bases not matched to a gene: 15. As encoded in the germline V gene, CDR1 is SGHTA while CDR2 is FQGNSA. The CDR3 measures 18 amino acids from cysteine to phenylalanine. The kept DNA is CDR3 alone, 54 bases in frame from the first base. Enrolling through a virtual design, the prospective study's participants ranged in age from roughly 18 to 89 years and lived across roughly 24 United States geographic areas. To assign participants to cohorts, the prospective study relied on clinical history that participants themselves reported in a screening survey and a study questionnaire. Recovered participants in ImmuneRACE Cohort 3 were defined by two consecutive negative NP/OP PCR tests, clearance by a healthcare professional, or resolution of symptoms. Mobile phlebotomists in the prospective study collected whole blood, serum and a nasopharyngeal or oropharyngeal swab from every participant. Participants in the prospective study had the option to provide additional blood draws and questionnaires over a roughly two-month period. Blood samples from the prospective study were shipped frozen or at room temperature prior to DNA extraction.

Material for sequencing was PBMCs or T cells enriched from blood (not recorded which). The rearranged chain carries TRBV7-2 and TRBJ2-3; 9 bases in the middle match TRBD2. The source is a middle-aged man who had recovered from COVID-19. The DNA sequence is given as TGTGCCAGCGTTCCTGGGCTAGCGGGGACCTATAGCACAGATACGCAGTATTTT. Its amino acids are CASVPGLAGTYSTDTQYF.